Below, 19 T cell receptor beta chains from the same sample are listed, as sequenced in a study of OX40 agonist ivuxolimab in advanced cancers. Sequencing was performed with immunoSEQ multiplex PCR; in TCRdb, only in-frame clones are kept and a portion is missing. The sample has around 100,000 clones, about 89% seen once. Here the sequenced sample was CD4+ or CD8+ T cells sorted from blood, taken in a trial of the OX40 agonist ivuxolimab. The receptors here all came from an adult with an advanced solid tumor such as melanoma, head and neck, liver or kidney cancer.

The rearrangement uses TRBV18 and TRBJ2-1; the match to TRBD1 covers 7 bases. The CDR3 is made up of 14 amino acids. Germline V gene sequence: CDR1 KGHSH, CDR2 LQKENI. Trimming removed 4 bases from V and 7 bases from J; junction bases left unmatched: 7. CDR3: CASSRDRAGNEQFF. CDR3 in DNA: TGTGCCAGCTCACGAGACAGGGCCGGGAATGAGCAGTTCTTC.

This clone was observed a few times. CDR3 DNA sequence: TGTGCCATCAGTAGGGGACAGCCAAATCAGCCCCAGCATTTT. This sequence encodes CAISRGQPNQPQHF. The chain couples TRBV10-3 to TRBJ1-5; 7 nucleotides match TRBD1. V trimming: 5 bases; J trimming: 4 bases; junction bases outside the gene matches: 5. The germline V gene encodes CDR1 ENHRY and CDR2 SYGVKD. This CDR3 region has 14 residues.

The chain uses TRBV5-8 and TRBJ2-2; 7 nucleotides match TRBD1. J gave up 3 bases and V 5 bases, and 4 bases lay outside the gene matches. The V gene's germline CDR1 is SGHTS and CDR2 YDEGEE. The CDR3 totals 14 residues. The CDR3 DNA follows: TGTGCCAGCAGACAGGGGTCGGACACCGGGGAGCTGTTTTTT. Protein sequence: CASRQGSDTGELFF.

The CDR3 DNA sequence: TGTGCCAGCAGCTTGAATGGCGATCGAACGGCTTTCTTT. Its translation is CASSLNGDRTAFF. The rearrangement links TRBV5-5 to TRBJ1-1; D remains ambiguous. The CDR3 totals 13 residues. Germline CDR1 is SGHKS and CDR2 is YYEKEE (reference sequence). V lost 1 base and J 11 bases, leaving 15 bases between the germline ends.

On this clone: Other DNA sequences in the sample encode the same CDR3. The V call is TRBV2, the J call TRBJ2-1; the match to TRBD1 covers 7 bases. From germline, CDR1 is SNHLY and CDR2 FYNNEI. The J segment lost 4 bases and the V segment lost 1 base, leaving 4 bases of the junction unmatched. This CDR3 comprises 15 residues. The CDR3 loop is CASSEDRGGYNEQFF. CDR3 sequence (DNA): TGTGCCAGCAGTGAAGACAGGGGCGGGTACAATGAGCAGTTCTTC.

V is TRBV14 and J is TRBJ2-3; 10 nucleotides agree with TRBD2. CDR3 length: 17 residues. Germline CDR1 SGHDN, CDR2 FVKESK. After removal of 1 base from V and 1 base from J, the junction contained 5 bases not matched to a gene. The CDR3 bases are TGTGCCAGCAGCCAAGGGCTAGCGGGGGCCCGCACAGATACGCAGTATTTT. It translates to CASSQGLAGARTDTQYF.

This clone has a handful of counts. J is TRBJ1-1 and V is TRBV9; D uncertain. This CDR3 spans 14 amino acids. Germline loops: CDR1 SGDLS, CDR2 YYNGEE. Trimming cost V 0 bases and J 6 bases, with 12 bases left between them. The CDR3: CASSVGAVAPEAFF. CDR3 nucleotide sequence: TGTGCCAGCAGCGTAGGGGCGGTTGCACCTGAAGCTTTCTTT.

This rearrangement joins TRBV28 to TRBJ1-4; possible D gene TRBD1, 6 bases. This CDR3 has 12 residues. Germline V gives CDR1 MDHEN, CDR2 SYDVKM. V was pared by 8 bases and J by 10 bases, with 14 bases between. The CDR3 protein is CASRGARGKLFF. The CDR3 DNA reads as TGTGCCAGCCGGGGGGCCAGAGGAAAACTGTTTTTT. The complete variable domain, with remaining parts taken from reference TRBV28 and TRBJ1-4, reads DVKVTQSSRYLVKRTGEKVFLECVQDMDHENMFWYRQDPGLGLRLIYFSYDVKMKEKGDIPEGYSVSREKKERFSLILESASTNQTSMYLCASRGARGKLFFGSGTQLSVL.

The chain employs TRBV30 and TRBJ1-2, with D tentatively TRBD1 (6 bases). The CDR3 sequence is 14 residues long. Germline loops: CDR1 GTSNPN, CDR2 SVGIG (reference sequence). Written as DNA, the CDR3 is TGTGCTTGTACGGCGGGACACGGAACGGCAGGCTACACCTTC. This gives the protein CACTAGHGTAGYTF.

A word on this clone: The junction and the germline gene differ at one end; a read error may be behind it. The V call is TRBV30, the J call TRBJ2-1, with unresolved D. Germline CDR1 and CDR2: GTSNPN and SVGIG (reference sequence). CDR3 size: 13 residues. CDR3 sequence (DNA): TGTGCCTGGAGTGTAGTTACGTCGACCATCGGACTCTTC. It specifies CAWSVVTSTIGLF.

This clone was observed a handful of times. This chain connects TRBV7-8 to TRBJ2-5; D gene uncertain. This CDR3 has 12 residues. Germline V lookup: CDR1 SGHVS, CDR2 FQNEAQ. V lost 6 bases and J 4 bases, leaving 9 bases between the germline ends. The CDR3 loop is CASSRVAETQYF. The CDR3 region has the DNA TGTGCCAGCAGTCGGGTGGCAGAGACCCAGTACTTC.

This clone was seen a few times. The rearrangement links TRBV2 to TRBJ1-2; TRBD1 matches at 7 bases. CDR3 length: 13 residues. The germline V gene encodes CDR1 SNHLY and CDR2 FYNNEI. The V and J ends lost 1 base and 4 bases, in that order; junction bases with no gene match: 0. CDR3: CASSEGTGYGYTF. The DNA of the CDR3 is TGTGCCAGCAGTGAAGGGACAGGCTATGGCTACACCTTC.

This chain joins TRBV14 and TRBJ2-2; 9 bases line up with TRBD1. V dropped 4 bases and J dropped 14; count of bases not matched to a gene: 17. The CDR3 covers 16 residues. The V gene's germline CDR1 is SGHDN and CDR2 FVKESK. The CDR3 loop is CASSLQGALEPGRLFF. Here the CDR3 DNA reads TGTGCCAGCAGCCTACAGGGGGCGTTGGAACCGGGACGTCTGTTTTTT.

The chain combines TRBV2 with TRBJ2-1, with D tentatively TRBD2 (5 bases). Trimming stripped 5 bases from V and 9 bases from J, with 11 bases between. The germline V gene encodes CDR1 SNHLY and CDR2 FYNNEI. This CDR3 region has 12 residues. The CDR3 loop is CASSQDLREQFF. CDR3 bases: TGTGCCAGCAGTCAGGACTTACGTGAGCAGTTCTTC. The full variable domain, with the rest looked up from reference TRBV2 and TRBJ2-1, is EPEVTQTPSHQVTQMGQEVILRCVPISNHLYFYWYRQILGQKVEFLVSFYNNEISEKSEIFDDQFSVERPDGSNFTLKIRSTKLEDSAMYFCASSQDLREQFFGPGTRLTVL.

V and J are TRBV4-1 and TRBJ1-4; 8 bases fit TRBD1. CDR1 is MGHRA, CDR2 YSYEKL, per germline. This CDR3 comprises 19 residues. V lost 0 bases, J lost 7 bases, and 16 bases stayed unmatched. CDR3 nucleotides: TGCGCCAGCAGCCAAGATCGTTGGTCGACAGGGGATGGGAGTGAAAAACTGTTTTTT. It codes for CASSQDRWSTGDGSEKLFF.

J is TRBJ2-2 and V is TRBV7-3; possibly TRBD2 for D (6 bases). Germline-derived CDR1 and CDR2 are SGHTA and FQGTGA. V lost 3 bases and J lost 3, with 17 bases in between. The length of the CDR3 is 17 residues. For the CDR3, the DNA is TGTGCCAGCAGCTTGCGGCAGGGAGGTGTAGACACCGGGGAGCTGTTTTTT. Protein product: CASSLRQGGVDTGELFF.

V gene TRBV2 combines with J gene TRBJ1-1, with D hard to call. There are 16 residues in the CDR3. Germline V CDR1 and CDR2: SNHLY, FYNNEI. V was cut by 2 bases and J by 5 bases, with 18 bases left in between. CDR3 in DNA: TGTGCCAGCAGTGAATTTAACCGAAGGGCTCGGACTGAAGCTTTCTTT. Its protein is CASSEFNRRARTEAFF.

The rearrangement uses TRBV28 and TRBJ2-1; 9 bases are a match to TRBD1. With 4 bases clipped from V and 7 bases from J, the junction kept 23 bases outside the gene matches. The CDR3 loop spans 20 amino acids. Looked up from germline, CDR1 is MDHEN and CDR2 is SYDVKM. The CDR3 coding sequence is TGTGCCAGCAGTTCCCGACGGCTGGGGTCGTACAGGGGGCGACGGAATGAGCAGTTCTTC. It translates to CASSSRRLGSYRGRRNEQFF.

This chain links TRBV2 with TRBJ1-4; the D is unclear. The V end lost 4 bases, the J end lost 8 bases, and 14 bases lay between the germline ends. Germline CDR1 is SNHLY and CDR2 is FYNNEI. The CDR3 totals 14 residues. The CDR3 region is CASSGDHLGEKLFF. CDR3 nucleotides: TGTGCCAGCAGTGGTGACCACCTGGGAGAAAAACTGTTTTTT. Supplemented by reference TRBV2 and TRBJ1-4, the full variable domain reads EPEVTQTPSHQVTQMGQEVILRCVPISNHLYFYWYRQILGQKVEFLVSFYNNEISEKSEIFDDQFSVERPDGSNFTLKIRSTKLEDSAMYFCASSGDHLGEKLFFGSGTQLSVL.